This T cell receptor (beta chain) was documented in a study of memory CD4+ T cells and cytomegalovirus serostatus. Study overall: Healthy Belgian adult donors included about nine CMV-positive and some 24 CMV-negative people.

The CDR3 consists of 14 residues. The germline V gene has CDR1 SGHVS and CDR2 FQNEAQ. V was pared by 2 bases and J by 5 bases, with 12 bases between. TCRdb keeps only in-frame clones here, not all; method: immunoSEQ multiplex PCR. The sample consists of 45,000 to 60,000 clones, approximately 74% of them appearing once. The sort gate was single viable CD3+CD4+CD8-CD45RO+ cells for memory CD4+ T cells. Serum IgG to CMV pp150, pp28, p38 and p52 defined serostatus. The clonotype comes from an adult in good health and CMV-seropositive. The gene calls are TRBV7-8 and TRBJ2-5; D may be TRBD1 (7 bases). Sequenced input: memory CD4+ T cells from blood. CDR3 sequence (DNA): TGTGCCAGCAGCTTACCCAGGGGGGTGGAGACCCAGTACTTC. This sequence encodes CASSLPRGVETQYF.